The 8 T cell receptor beta chains presented below share a single source sample, sequenced in a study of PD-L1 blockade in urothelial cancer. Assay used: immunoSEQ multiplex PCR; TCRdb lists only in-frame clones, some missing. The table lists about 88,000 clones, 90% of them singletons, with around a tenth in the top ten. Material: PBMCs, obtained around atezolizumab (anti-PD-L1) treatment. Every receptor here comes from a man aged 55-75 years with urothelial cancer.

This CDR3 is CASSGSGTYSYNEQFF. CDR3 coding DNA: TGCGCCAGCAGTGGTTCAGGGACTTACTCCTACAATGAGCAGTTCTTC. J is TRBJ2-1 and V is TRBV10-1, with a tentative D call TRBD2 (6 bases). Trimming shortened V by 4 bases and J by 0 bases, and 13 bases separated the two germline ends. CDR1 and CDR2 (germline): WNHNN, SYGVQD (reference sequence). The CDR3 runs 16 residues.

This clone was found once. The chain joins TRBV5-5 to TRBJ2-7; 12 bases are a match to TRBD1. The CDR3 runs 16 residues. Germline trimming cut 2 bases from V and 6 bases from J; bases unmatched to any gene: 9. The V gene's germline CDR1 is SGHKS and CDR2 YYEKEE (reference sequence). The CDR3 spells CASSLPSGTGGSEQYF. The DNA of the CDR3 is TGTGCCAGCAGCTTACCCTCCGGGACAGGGGGCTCCGAGCAGTACTTC.

The chain couples TRBV5-1 to TRBJ2-1; 9 bases agree with TRBD1. The CDR3 has 18 amino acids. Looked up from germline, CDR1 is SGHRS and CDR2 is YFSETQ. The J segment lost 6 bases and the V segment lost 1 base, leaving 14 bases of the junction unmatched. The CDR3 nucleotides read TGCGCCAGCAGCTTGCCCCGGGACAGGGTTGTAGTCGGCAATGAGCAGTTCTTC. Amino acid sequence: CASSLPRDRVVVGNEQFF.

The V and J genes are TRBV28 and TRBJ2-7; perhaps TRBD2 as D (5 bases). The V gene lost 0 bases and the J gene lost 4 bases, with 10 bases spanning the gap. The CDR3 loop spans 14 amino acids. The germline V gene has CDR1 MDHEN and CDR2 SYDVKM. The DNA for the CDR3 is TGTGCCAGCAGTTTATGGGACCGAGGGTACGAGCAGTACTTC. As protein: CASSLWDRGYEQYF.

DNA for the CDR3: TGTGCCACCAGCAGAGGTCTCCGCACAGATACGCAGTATTTT. It encodes CATSRGLRTDTQYF. The chain links TRBV15 to TRBJ2-3; D is ambiguous. This CDR3 region has 14 residues. The germline V and J ends were trimmed by 1 base and 1 base, with 6 bases remaining between them. Germline V gene lookup returns CDR1 LNHNV and CDR2 YYDKDF (reference sequence). Together with reference TRBV15 and TRBJ2-3, the CDR3 gives the full variable domain: DAMVIQNPRYQVTQFGKPVTLSCSQTLNHNVMYWYQQKSSQAPKLLFHYYDKDFNNEADTPDNFQSRRPNTSFCFLDIRSPGLGDTAMYLCATSRGLRTDTQYFGPGTRLTVL.

V gene TRBV12-2 combines with J gene TRBJ2-1; the D segment call TRBD1 is taken from the table without a DNA check. TRBV12-2 is a pseudogene locus. This CDR3 spans 16 amino acids. The CDR3 bases are TGTGCAAGTCGCTTATCTGCGGGCCGCCAACAGGGTGAGCAGTTCTTC. Its protein is CASRLSAGRQQGEQFF.

The chain employs TRBV5-1 and TRBJ2-7; 11 bases line up with TRBD2. Germline-derived CDR1 and CDR2 are SGHRS and YFSETQ. V gave up 0 bases and J gave up 6 bases; unmatched junction bases: 5. The CDR3 sequence is 15 residues long. CDR3 sequence (DNA): TGCGCCAGCAGCTTGGGGTCGACTAGCGGGACCGAGCAGTACTTC. This sequence encodes CASSLGSTSGTEQYF.

This chain connects TRBV14 to TRBJ1-1; the D is unclear. With 1 base removed from V and 4 bases from J, the gap between germline ends came to 7 bases. Germline assignment: CDR1 SGHDN and CDR2 FVKESK. The CDR3 length is 13 residues. This CDR3 is CASSQALITEAFF. For the CDR3, the DNA is TGTGCCAGCAGCCAAGCACTGATCACTGAAGCTTTCTTT.